The T cell receptor beta chain described here comes from a study of blood T cell repertoires in COVID-19 (dated by TCRdb to about 2020). Concerning the study at large: Collaborator samples came from the United States, Italy and Spain and covered acute and convalescent phases of COVID-19. The repertoires were released in a freely available public database intended as a resource for research on the immune response to SARS-CoV-2. The sample metadata nearly always contained a de-identified subject ID, COVID-19 status, age in years and sex. The prospective study material was composed of cDNA or gDNA derived from T cells, B-cell-depleted T cells, or PBMCs. Samples came from the ongoing ImmuneRACE study (first 160 participants) plus 1,254 subjects from 6 global collaborators. Deeply sampled blood TCRbeta repertoires from subjects exposed to, actively infected with, or recovered from COVID-19 were included in the dataset. HLA class I and class II types, where available, came from metadata supplied by the sample provider rather than from assay-based typing. Broader findings and caveats from the paper: How much clinical and demographic metadata was included differed by source and by participant, and the metadata was provided uncurated.

Remarks on this clone: Its antigen is currently not known. No much larger clone exists at a distance of one base, and base qualities are not known.

Spanning cysteine to phenylalanine, the CDR3 consists of 16 amino acids. Left in the record is the CDR3 DNA by itself, 48 bases read in frame from the first base. The germline V gene encodes CDR1 SGHKS and CDR2 YYEKEE (reference sequence). V is pruned by 4 bases and J by 7 bases, leaving 10 bases of the junction without a gene match. TCRbeta CDR3 regions were amplified from genomic DNA by means of the immunoSEQ Assay, a bias-controlled multiplex PCR. On the study's bioinformatics: The number of nucleated cells in each sample was estimated by amplification of reference gene primers within the assay. Sequence reads were collapsed and filtered to measure the absolute abundance of every unique TCRbeta CDR3 rearrangement. For each sample, productive Simpson clonality was calculated as the square root of Simpson's diversity index over productive rearrangements. The source is immuneACCESS, and TCRdb retained only in-frame sequences with V and J called. Part of the clones is not carried over; for the studies checked, unresolved V genes explain less than half of this, and the remainder is unexplained. The DNA gave D and trimming, while V, J and clone size come from that table. For this sample there are 200,000 to 250,000 clones; 82% appear just once. The ten largest clones represent about 3.3% of the sample.

Participants in the prospective study were aged roughly 18 to 100 years, lived in 24 United States geographic areas, and enrolled through a virtual design. Cohort assignment in the prospective study relied on participant-reported clinical history from a screening survey and a study questionnaire. For ImmuneRACE Cohort 3, a participant was defined as recovered based on two consecutive negative NP/OP PCR tests, clearance by a healthcare professional, or resolution of symptoms. In the prospective study, mobile phlebotomists collected whole blood, serum and a nasopharyngeal or oropharyngeal swab from each participant. Additional blood draws and questionnaires over a 2-month period could optionally be provided by prospective study participants. Prospective study blood samples were shipped either frozen or at room temperature before DNA extraction.

Sequencing was done on a sample of PBMCs or T cells enriched from blood (not recorded which). This chain is built from TRBV5-5 and TRBJ1-3; TRBD1 aligns with 11 central bases. This sequence originates from a woman in her sixties or seventies who had recovered from COVID-19. This receptor has the CDR3 CASSLFLGQGDNTIYF. The DNA sequence is TGTGCCAGCAGCCTCTTCTTGGGACAGGGGGACAACACCATATATTTT. The CDR3 plus the reference TRBV5-5 and TRBJ1-3 genes for the other parts give the full variable domain: DAGVTQSPTHLIKTRGQQVTLRCSPISGHKSVSWYQQVLGQGPQFIFQYYEKEERGRGNFPDRFSARQFPNYSSELNVNALLLGDSALYLCASSLFLGQGDNTIYFGEGSWLTVV.